One sample yielded the 18 T cell receptor beta chains listed below, sequenced in a study of T cells in localized non-small cell lung cancer. The protocol was immunoSEQ multiplex PCR, while the TCRdb copy is restricted to in-frame clones and leaves out a portion. The repertoire includes 9,000 to 13,000 clones, roughly 81% of them detected once, and 6.5% to 9.5% sits in the top ten. This specimen consisted of peripheral blood, obtained before any cancer treatment. These receptors originate from a male donor at least 60 years old with stage III lung adenocarcinoma.

Here the CDR3 reads CASSLNDGYEQYF. The DNA of the CDR3 is TGTGCCAGCAGCTTGAATGACGGTTACGAGCAGTACTTC. The J gene is TRBJ2-7, the V gene TRBV7-2; D remains unclear. CDR1 is SGHTA and CDR2 is FQGNSA in the germline V gene. V shed 3 bases and J shed 4 bases, with 10 bases lying between them. This CDR3 has 13 amino acids.

This clone occurred a few times. The chain recombines TRBV6-1 with TRBJ1-6; D is undetermined. The CDR3 spans 14 residues. Per germline, CDR1 MNHNS and CDR2 SASEGT. V lost 7 bases and J lost 6, with 13 bases in between. CDR3 sequence reads: CASIKGFGNSPLHF. DNA of the CDR3: TGTGCCAGCATAAAGGGATTCGGTAATTCACCCCTCCACTTT.

The chain combines TRBV28 with TRBJ2-1; 13 positions agree with TRBD2. CDR1 and CDR2 from the germline V gene are MDHEN and SYDVKM. The CDR3 contains 16 residues. The V segment lost 3 bases and the J segment 4 bases; nucleotides outside the gene matches: 3. CDR3 sequence: CASSFLTSGGYNEQFF. The CDR3 DNA follows: TGTGCCAGCAGTTTCTTGACTAGCGGGGGGTACAATGAGCAGTTCTTC.

This clone was detected only a few times. This chain links TRBV6-5 with TRBJ2-3, with D hard to call. V was cut by 4 bases and J by 4 bases, with 6 bases left in between. CDR3 length: 12 residues. Germline V gene data show CDR1 as MNHEY and CDR2 as SVGAGI. The CDR3 DNA is TGTGCCAGCAGTTCGTTCTCAGATACGCAGTATTTT. It is translated as CASSSFSDTQYF.

This sequence joins TRBV5-1 and TRBJ2-3, with TRBD1 as a possible D gene (5 bases). The CDR3 length is 12 residues. Germline V gene data show CDR1 as SGHRS and CDR2 as YFSETQ. V shed 4 bases and J shed 10 bases, with 13 bases lying between them. CDR3 loop: CASSTDTVAQYF. The DNA for the CDR3 is TGCGCCAGCAGCACGGACACCGTTGCGCAGTATTTT.

This sequence joins TRBV7-2 and TRBJ2-1; maybe TRBD1 (7 bases). Germline CDR1 is SGHTA and CDR2 is FQGNSA. V lost 4 bases and J 3 bases, leaving 13 bases between the germline ends. The CDR3 contains 15 residues. The CDR3 loop is CASSSGGTNYNEQFF. The CDR3 DNA is TGTGCCAGCAGCTCAGGGGGGACAAACTACAATGAGCAGTTCTTC.

The chain is built from TRBV2 and TRBJ1-2, with D hard to call. Trimming stripped 6 bases from V and 3 bases from J, with 8 bases between. Germline loops: CDR1 SNHLY, CDR2 FYNNEI. The CDR3 loop spans 12 amino acids. The CDR3 here is CASRAGYYGYTF. Here the CDR3 DNA reads TGTGCCAGCAGGGCGGGGTACTATGGCTACACCTTC.

The chain combines TRBV7-2 with TRBJ1-2; D gene unclear. Trimming left V 5 bases short and J 8 bases short, with 15 bases between. The CDR3 runs 13 residues. CDR1 and CDR2 (germline): SGHTA, FQGNSA. This CDR3 reads CASSMLAPAGYTF. CDR3 coding DNA: TGTGCCAGCAGCATGCTCGCCCCGGCAGGCTACACCTTC.

The gene calls are TRBV2 and TRBJ2-5, with 12 bases identical to TRBD1. CDR1 and CDR2 from the germline V gene are SNHLY and FYNNEI. CDR3 size: 15 residues. V was pared by 4 bases and J by 1 base, with 1 base of the junction left unmatched. This CDR3 is CASSGGQGAQETQYF. The CDR3 DNA reads as TGTGCCAGCAGTGGGGGACAGGGGGCCCAAGAGACCCAGTACTTC. Complete variable domain (other parts from reference TRBV2 and TRBJ2-5): EPEVTQTPSHQVTQMGQEVILRCVPISNHLYFYWYRQILGQKVEFLVSFYNNEISEKSEIFDDQFSVERPDGSNFTLKIRSTKLEDSAMYFCASSGGQGAQETQYFGPGTRLLVL.

The chain carries TRBV7-2 and TRBJ1-2; 7 bases align to TRBD1. The CDR3 runs 15 residues. V shed 1 base and J 3 bases; nucleotides not matched to a gene: 5. Per germline, CDR1 SGHTA and CDR2 FQGNSA. The CDR3 DNA sequence: TGTGCCAGCAGCTTAGTCCGGGACAGATACTATGGCTACACCTTC. Residues: CASSLVRDRYYGYTF.

The CDR3 region has the DNA TGTGCCAGCAGTTACGGGACTACGTACCAAGAGACCCAGTACTTC. Its translation: CASSYGTTYQETQYF. J is TRBJ2-5 and V is TRBV28, with 7 bases lining up with TRBD2. The germline CDR1 and CDR2 sequences are MDHEN and SYDVKM. The CDR3 runs to 15 residues. J gave up 0 bases and V 4 bases, and 5 bases lay outside the gene matches.

This clone was seen a single time. The chain is built from TRBV4-1 and TRBJ1-5; 7 nucleotides align to TRBD1. CDR1 MGHRA and CDR2 YSYEKL come from the germline V gene. The J segment lost 3 bases and the V segment lost 6 bases, leaving 8 bases of the junction unmatched. The CDR3 length is 15 residues. The CDR3 nucleotides are TGCGCCAGCAGTCTTGACAGGGCTCTCAATCAGCCCCAGCATTTT. Amino acids: CASSLDRALNQPQHF.

The chain carries TRBV27 and TRBJ2-3, with D hard to call. Looked up from germline, CDR1 is MNHEY and CDR2 is SMNVEV (reference sequence). The germline V and J ends were trimmed by 2 bases and 1 base, with 10 bases remaining between them. This CDR3 has 15 amino acids. The CDR3 region is CASSLGRLGTDTQYF. The CDR3 bases are TGTGCCAGCAGTTTAGGGCGGTTAGGCACAGATACGCAGTATTTT.

This clone was picked up a small number of times. The rearrangement uses TRBV28 and TRBJ2-7; D is undetermined. Germline-derived CDR1 and CDR2 are MDHEN and SYDVKM. This CDR3 is 14 amino acids long. Between the trimmed V and J ends, which lost 5 bases and 6 bases, there was a span of 17 bases. CDR3 nucleotide sequence: TGTGCCAGCAGTGCTTGCATGTCGTACTGCGAGCAGTACTTC. It translates to CASSACMSYCEQYF.

This rearrangement joins TRBV28 to TRBJ1-6; D unclear. Per the germline V gene, CDR1 is MDHEN and CDR2 is SYDVKM. This CDR3 has 15 amino acids. Deletions cut 10 bases from V and 0 bases from J, with 13 bases between. Here the CDR3 DNA reads TGTGCCACCCTCAGAAGGAGCTCCTATAATTCACCCCTCCACTTT. This translates into CATLRRSSYNSPLHF.

Points on this clone: Germline and junction disagree at one end, which may indicate a read error. The chain combines TRBV5-4 with TRBJ1-1; D not certain. The CDR3 loop spans 13 amino acids. Germline CDR1 is SGHNT and CDR2 is YYREEE (reference sequence). The CDR3 DNA reads TGTGCCAGCAGCTACGTAAAAAACACTGAAGCTTTTTTT. Translating gives CASSYVKNTEAFF. The variable domain in full, completed from reference TRBV5-4 and TRBJ1-1, reads ETGVTQSPTHLIKTRGQQVTLRCSSQSGHNTVSWYQQALGQGPQFIFQYYREEENGRGNFPPRFSGLQFPNYSSELNVNALELDDSALYLCASSYVKNTEAFFGQGTRLTVV.

The chain employs TRBV9 and TRBJ1-1; D gene unclear. Germline V CDR1 and CDR2: SGDLS, YYNGEE. The CDR3 spans 14 residues. V gave up 3 bases and J gave up 3 bases, with 12 bases separating them. Here the CDR3 DNA reads TGTGCCAGCAGCGCCTGGGGAGGGCACACTGAAGCTTTCTTT. It translates to CASSAWGGHTEAFF. The full variable domain, in which reference TRBV9 and TRBJ1-1 provide the parts outside the CDR3, is DSGVTQTPKHLITATGQRVTLRCSPRSGDLSVYWYQQSLDQGLQFLIQYYNGEERAKGNILERFSAQQFPDLHSELNLSSLELGDSALYFCASSAWGGHTEAFFGQGTRLTVV.

The rearrangement joins TRBV28 to TRBJ1-6; tentative D call: TRBD1 (6 bases). Germline values: CDR1 MDHEN, CDR2 SYDVKM. V lost 3 bases and J lost 2, with 11 bases in between. The CDR3 has 16 amino acids. The DNA for the CDR3 is TGTGCCAGCAGTTTTGAGGGGGGGCCCTATAATTCACCCCTCCACTTT. It yields the protein CASSFEGGPYNSPLHF.